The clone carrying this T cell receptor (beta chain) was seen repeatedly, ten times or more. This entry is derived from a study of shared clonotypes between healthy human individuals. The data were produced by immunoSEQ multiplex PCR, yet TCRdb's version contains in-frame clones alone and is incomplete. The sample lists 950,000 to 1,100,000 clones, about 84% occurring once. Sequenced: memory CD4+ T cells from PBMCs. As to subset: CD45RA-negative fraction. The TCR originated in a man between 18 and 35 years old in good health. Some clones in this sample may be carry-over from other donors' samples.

The chain's CDR3 is CASSEVAGGGEQYF. For the CDR3, the DNA is TGTGCCAGCAGCGAAGTAGCGGGAGGCGGAGAGCAGTACTTC. The gene calls are TRBV9 and TRBJ2-7; TRBD2 matches at 10 bases. CDR3 length: 14 amino acids. V shed 3 bases, J shed 7 bases, and the junction held 7 bases outside the gene matches. Germline assignment: CDR1 SGDLS and CDR2 YYNGEE.